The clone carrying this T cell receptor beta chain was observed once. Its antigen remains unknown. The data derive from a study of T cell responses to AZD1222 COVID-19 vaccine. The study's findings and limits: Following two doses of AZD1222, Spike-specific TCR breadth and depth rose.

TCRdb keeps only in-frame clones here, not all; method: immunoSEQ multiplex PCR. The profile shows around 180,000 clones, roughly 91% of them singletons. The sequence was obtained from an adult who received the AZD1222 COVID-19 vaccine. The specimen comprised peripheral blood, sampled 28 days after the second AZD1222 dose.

The CDR3 nucleotides read TGTGCCAGCAGCCAAGTCGGCGGGAATGGTCCCCAGCATTTT. This codes for CASSQVGGNGPQHF. The J gene is TRBJ1-5, the V gene TRBV3-1 (or the pseudogene TRBV3-2); no clear D gene. V was trimmed by 1 base and J by 10 bases, leaving 14 bases between them. Germline loops: CDR1 LGHDT, CDR2 YNNKEL (reference sequence). The CDR3 loop spans 14 amino acids.